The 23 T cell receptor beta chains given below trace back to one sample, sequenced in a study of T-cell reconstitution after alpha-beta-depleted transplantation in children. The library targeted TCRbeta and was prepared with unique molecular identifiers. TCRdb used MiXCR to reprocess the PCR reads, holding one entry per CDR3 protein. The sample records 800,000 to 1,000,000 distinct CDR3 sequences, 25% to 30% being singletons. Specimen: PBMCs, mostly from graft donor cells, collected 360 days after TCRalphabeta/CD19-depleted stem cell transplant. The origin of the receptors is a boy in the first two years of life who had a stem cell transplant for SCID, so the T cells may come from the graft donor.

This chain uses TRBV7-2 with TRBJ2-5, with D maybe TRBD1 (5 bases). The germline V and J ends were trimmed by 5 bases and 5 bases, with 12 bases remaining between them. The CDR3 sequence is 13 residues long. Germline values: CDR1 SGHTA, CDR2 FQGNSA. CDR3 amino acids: CASSTQAGETQYF. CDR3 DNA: TGTGCCAGCAGCACCCAAGCAGGGGAGACCCAGTACTTC.

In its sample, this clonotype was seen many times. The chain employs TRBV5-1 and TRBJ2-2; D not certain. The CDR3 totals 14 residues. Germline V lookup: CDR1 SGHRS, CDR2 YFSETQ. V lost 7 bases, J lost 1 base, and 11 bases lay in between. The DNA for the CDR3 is TGCGCCAGCGCCCTGACGGAGAACACCGGGGAGCTGTTTTTT. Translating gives CASALTENTGELFF.

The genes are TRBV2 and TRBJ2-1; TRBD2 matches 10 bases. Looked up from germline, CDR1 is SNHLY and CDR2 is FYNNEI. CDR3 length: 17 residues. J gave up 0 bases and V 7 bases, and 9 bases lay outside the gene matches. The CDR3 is CASKGSASGSSYNEQFF. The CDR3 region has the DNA TGTGCCAGCAAGGGGTCCGCTAGCGGGAGCTCCTACAATGAGCAGTTCTTC.

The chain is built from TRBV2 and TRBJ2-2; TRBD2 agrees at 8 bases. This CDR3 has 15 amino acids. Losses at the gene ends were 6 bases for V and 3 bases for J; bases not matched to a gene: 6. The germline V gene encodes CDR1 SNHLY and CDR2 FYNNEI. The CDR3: CASRATSGYTGELFF. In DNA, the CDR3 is TGTGCCAGCAGGGCCACTAGCGGTTACACCGGGGAGCTGTTTTTT.

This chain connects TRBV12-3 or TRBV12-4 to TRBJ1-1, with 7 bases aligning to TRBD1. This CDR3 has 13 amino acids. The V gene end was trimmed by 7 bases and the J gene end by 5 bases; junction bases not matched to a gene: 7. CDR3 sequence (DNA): TGTGCCAGCAACCTAAGGACAGGAACTGAAGCTTTCTTT. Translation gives CASNLRTGTEAFF.

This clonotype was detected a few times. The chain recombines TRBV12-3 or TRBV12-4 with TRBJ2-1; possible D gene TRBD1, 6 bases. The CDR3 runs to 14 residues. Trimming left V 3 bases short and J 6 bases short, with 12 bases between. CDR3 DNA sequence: TGTGCCAGCAGTTTGAGGGGGAGCAGCAATGAGCAGTTCTTC. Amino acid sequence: CASSLRGSSNEQFF.

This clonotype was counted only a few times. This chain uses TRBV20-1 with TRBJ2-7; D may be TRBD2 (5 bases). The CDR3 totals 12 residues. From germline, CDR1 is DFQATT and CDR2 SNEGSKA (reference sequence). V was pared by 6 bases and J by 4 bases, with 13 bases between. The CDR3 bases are TGCAGTGCCACCCTCCGGGGTTACGAGCAGTACTTC. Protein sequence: CSATLRGYEQYF.

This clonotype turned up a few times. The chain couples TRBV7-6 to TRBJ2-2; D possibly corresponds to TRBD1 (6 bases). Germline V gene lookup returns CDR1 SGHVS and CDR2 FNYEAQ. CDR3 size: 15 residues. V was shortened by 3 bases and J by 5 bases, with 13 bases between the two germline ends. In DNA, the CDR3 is TGTGCCAGCAGCTTTACAGGGTTTGGTACCGGGGAGCTGTTTTTT. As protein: CASSFTGFGTGELFF. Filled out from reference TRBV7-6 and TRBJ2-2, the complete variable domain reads GAGVSQSPRYKVTKRGQDVALRCDPISGHVSLYWYRQALGQGPEFLTYFNYEAQQDKSGLPNDRFSAERPEGSISTLTIQRTEQRDSAMYRCASSFTGFGTGELFFGEGSRLTVL.

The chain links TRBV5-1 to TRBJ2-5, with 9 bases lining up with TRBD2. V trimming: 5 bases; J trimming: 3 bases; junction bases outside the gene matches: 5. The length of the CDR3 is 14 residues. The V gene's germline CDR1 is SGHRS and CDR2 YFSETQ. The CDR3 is CASRPSGDKETQYF. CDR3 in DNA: TGCGCCAGCAGGCCTAGCGGGGACAAAGAGACCCAGTACTTC.

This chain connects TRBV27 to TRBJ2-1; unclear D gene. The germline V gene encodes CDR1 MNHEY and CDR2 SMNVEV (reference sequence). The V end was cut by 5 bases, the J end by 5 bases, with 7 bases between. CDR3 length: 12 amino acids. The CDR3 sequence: CASSIRNNEQFF. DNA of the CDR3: TGTGCCAGCAGTATTCGAAACAATGAGCAGTTCTTC.

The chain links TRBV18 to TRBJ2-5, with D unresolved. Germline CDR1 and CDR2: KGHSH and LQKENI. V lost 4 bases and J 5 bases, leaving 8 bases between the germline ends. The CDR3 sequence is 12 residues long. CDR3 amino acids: CASSQNRETQYF. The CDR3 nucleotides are TGTGCCAGCTCACAGAATCGGGAGACCCAGTACTTC.

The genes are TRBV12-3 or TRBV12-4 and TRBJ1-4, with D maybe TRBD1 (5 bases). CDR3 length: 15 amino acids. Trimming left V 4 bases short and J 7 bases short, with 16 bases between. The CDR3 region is CASSSQDTTTEKLFF. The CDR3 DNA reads TGTGCCAGCAGTTCCCAGGACACAACCACTGAAAAACTGTTTTTT.

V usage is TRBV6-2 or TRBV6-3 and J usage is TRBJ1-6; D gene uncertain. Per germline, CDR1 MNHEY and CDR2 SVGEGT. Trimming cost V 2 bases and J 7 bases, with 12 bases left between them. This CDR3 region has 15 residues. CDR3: CASSYPDGWNSPLHF. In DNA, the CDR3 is TGTGCCAGCAGTTACCCGGACGGGTGGAATTCACCCCTCCACTTT.

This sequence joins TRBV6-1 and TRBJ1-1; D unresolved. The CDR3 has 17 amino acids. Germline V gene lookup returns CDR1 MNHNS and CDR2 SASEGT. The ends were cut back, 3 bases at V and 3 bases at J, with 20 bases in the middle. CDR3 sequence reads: CASSDENTNYGYTEAFF. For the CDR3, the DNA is TGTGCCAGCAGTGATGAGAATACCAACTACGGTTACACTGAAGCTTTCTTT.

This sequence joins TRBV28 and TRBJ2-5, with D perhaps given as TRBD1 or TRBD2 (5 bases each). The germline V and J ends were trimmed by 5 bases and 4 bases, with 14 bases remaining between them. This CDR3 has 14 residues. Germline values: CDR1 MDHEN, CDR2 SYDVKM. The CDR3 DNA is TGTGCCAGCAGTGTGCCCTGGGGACGAGAGACCCAGTACTTC. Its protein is CASSVPWGRETQYF. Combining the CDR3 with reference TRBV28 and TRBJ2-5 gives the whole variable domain DVKVTQSSRYLVKRTGEKVFLECVQDMDHENMFWYRQDPGLGLRLIYFSYDVKMKEKGDIPEGYSVSREKKERFSLILESASTNQTSMYLCASSVPWGRETQYFGPGTRLLVL.

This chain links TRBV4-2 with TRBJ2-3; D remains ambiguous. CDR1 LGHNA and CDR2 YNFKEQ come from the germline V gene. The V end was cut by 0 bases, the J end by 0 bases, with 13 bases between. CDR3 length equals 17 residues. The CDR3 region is CASSQDRQDPSTDTQYF. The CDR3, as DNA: TGTGCCAGCAGCCAAGATCGGCAGGACCCTAGCACAGATACGCAGTATTTT.

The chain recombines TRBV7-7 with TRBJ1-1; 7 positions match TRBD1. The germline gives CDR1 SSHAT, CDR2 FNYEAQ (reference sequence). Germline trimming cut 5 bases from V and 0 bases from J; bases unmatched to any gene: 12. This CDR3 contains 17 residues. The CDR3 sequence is CASSPYFPGQMNTEAFF. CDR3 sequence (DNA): TGTGCCAGCAGCCCCTACTTCCCGGGACAGATGAACACTGAAGCTTTCTTT.

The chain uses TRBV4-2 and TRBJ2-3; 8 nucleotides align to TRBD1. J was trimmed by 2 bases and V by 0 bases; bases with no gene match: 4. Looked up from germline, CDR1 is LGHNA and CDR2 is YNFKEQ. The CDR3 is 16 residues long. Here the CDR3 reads CASSQDGDRYTDTQYF. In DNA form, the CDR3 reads TGTGCCAGCAGCCAAGATGGGGACAGGTACACAGATACGCAGTATTTT.

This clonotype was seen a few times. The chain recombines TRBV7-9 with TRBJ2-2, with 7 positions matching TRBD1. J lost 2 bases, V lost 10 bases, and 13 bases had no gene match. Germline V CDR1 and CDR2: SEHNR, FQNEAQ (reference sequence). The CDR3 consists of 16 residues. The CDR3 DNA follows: TGTGCCACCCTGTTCTCCAGGGGGATTAACACCGGGGAGCTGTTTTTT. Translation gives CATLFSRGINTGELFF. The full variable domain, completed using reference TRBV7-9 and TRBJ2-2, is DTGVSQNPRHKITKRGQNVTFRCDPISEHNRLYWYRQTLGQGPEFLTYFQNEAQLEKSRLLSDRFSAERPKGSFSTLEIQRTEQGDSAMYLCATLFSRGINTGELFFGEGSRLTVL.

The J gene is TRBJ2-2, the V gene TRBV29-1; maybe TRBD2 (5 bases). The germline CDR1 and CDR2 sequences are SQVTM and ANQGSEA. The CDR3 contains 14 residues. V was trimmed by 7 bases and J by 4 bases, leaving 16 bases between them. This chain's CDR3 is CSAGPRGPTGELFF. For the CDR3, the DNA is TGCAGCGCTGGGCCGCGAGGGCCCACCGGGGAGCTGTTTTTT.

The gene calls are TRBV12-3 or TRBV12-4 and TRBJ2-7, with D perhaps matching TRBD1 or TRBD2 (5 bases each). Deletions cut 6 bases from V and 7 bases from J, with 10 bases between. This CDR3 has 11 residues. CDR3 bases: TGTGCCAGCAGGGGCGAGGGGGAGCAGTACTTC. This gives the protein CASRGEGEQYF.

CDR3 in amino acids: CASSYTSETEAFF. DNA of the CDR3: TGTGCCAGCAGTTACACGTCAGAGACTGAAGCTTTCTTT. This chain joins TRBV6-6 and TRBJ1-1; D call uncertain. Germline V gene lookup returns CDR1 MNHNY and CDR2 SVGAGI (reference sequence). V was pared by 2 bases and J by 5 bases, with 9 bases between. The CDR3 loop spans 13 amino acids.

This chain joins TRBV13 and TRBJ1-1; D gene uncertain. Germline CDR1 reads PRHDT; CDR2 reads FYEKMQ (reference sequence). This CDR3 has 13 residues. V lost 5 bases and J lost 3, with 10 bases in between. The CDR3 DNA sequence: TGTGCCAGCAGCGCGCAAGAGTACACTGAAGCTTTCTTT. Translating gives CASSAQEYTEAFF.